A selection of T cell receptor beta chains follows, all from one sample in a study of shared clonotypes between healthy human individuals. The method was immunoSEQ multiplex PCR; TCRdb's version includes in-frame clones alone and lacks a portion of them. This repertoire shows roughly 1,000,000 clones, approximately 78% found once; its top ten account for more than 0.5%. The sample taken for sequencing was memory CD4+ T cells from PBMCs. The receptors stem from a man aged 18 to 29 in good health. Some clones in this sample may be carry-over from other donors' samples. CDR3s include the opening cysteine and the closing phenylalanine or tryptophan. The order of the fields is clone size, J gene, D gene, V gene, CDR3 protein, CDR3 DNA. A D gene is named only where the DNA matches it firmly. Rows give clone size only sometimes, using once, few, many, or a class for an expanded clone.

abundance: .
j_gene: TRBJ2-1
d_gene: TRBD1
v_gene: TRBV7-9
CDR3aa: CASSLEFGGQGYEQFF
CDR3nt: TGTGCCAGCAGCTTAGAGTTCGGGGGACAGGGATACGAGCAGTTCTTC

abundance: .
j_gene: TRBJ2-5
d_gene: TRBD1
v_gene: TRBV27
CDR3aa: CASSQRVIGARGQTQYF
CDR3nt: TGTGCCAGCAGTCAAAGGGTTATAGGGGCCAGGGGGCAGACCCAGTACTTC

abundance: .
j_gene: TRBJ1-2
d_gene: TRBD1
v_gene: TRBV2
CDR3aa: CASSGVTGGSYGYTF
CDR3nt: TGTGCCAGCAGTGGAGTGACAGGGGGCTCCTATGGCTACACCTTC

abundance: .
j_gene: TRBJ1-1
d_gene: TRBD1
v_gene: TRBV5-1
CDR3aa: CASTRDSRNTEAFF
CDR3nt: TGCGCCAGCACCCGGGACAGTAGGAACACTGAAGCTTTCTTT

abundance: .
j_gene: TRBJ2-5
d_gene: TRBD1
v_gene: TRBV15
CDR3aa: CATSGTGLKAETQYF
CDR3nt: TGTGCCACCAGCGGGACAGGTCTAAAGGCAGAGACCCAGTACTTC

abundance: .
j_gene: TRBJ2-5
d_gene: TRBD1
v_gene: TRBV7-2
CDR3aa: CASSFLGTGGETQYF
CDR3nt: TGTGCCAGCAGCTTTCTAGGGACAGGGGGGGAGACCCAGTACTTC

abundance: once
j_gene: TRBJ1-2
d_gene: TRBD1
v_gene: TRBV5-1
CDR3aa: CASSVDRAYGYTF
CDR3nt: TGCGCCAGCAGCGTGGACAGGGCCTATGGCTACACCTTC

abundance: few
j_gene: TRBJ1-1
d_gene: .
v_gene: TRBV28
CDR3aa: CASRGRVPYTEAFF
CDR3nt: TGTGCCAGCAGGGGCAGGGTGCCTTACACTGAAGCTTTCTTT

abundance: .
j_gene: TRBJ1-2
d_gene: .
v_gene: TRBV28
CDR3aa: CASSLDSRGYTF
CDR3nt: TGTGCCAGCAGTTTGGACTCAAGAGGCTACACCTTC

abundance: .
j_gene: TRBJ1-2
d_gene: .
v_gene: TRBV28
CDR3aa: CASLGANYGYTF
CDR3nt: TGTGCCAGCCTCGGAGCTAACTATGGCTACACCTTC

abundance: .
j_gene: TRBJ1-5
d_gene: .
v_gene: TRBV6-1
CDR3aa: CASRGEGRRPQHF
CDR3nt: TGTGCCAGCAGGGGCGAAGGACGTCGGCCCCAGCATTTT

abundance: .
j_gene: TRBJ1-5
d_gene: .
v_gene: TRBV2
CDR3aa: CASNTDRLGQPQHF
CDR3nt: TGTGCCAGCAATACTGACAGGTTGGGGCAGCCCCAGCATTTT

abundance: once
j_gene: TRBJ2-7
d_gene: TRBD1
v_gene: TRBV10-3
CDR3aa: CAITGDRDSHEQYF
CDR3nt: TGTGCCATCACCGGGGACAGGGACTCCCACGAGCAGTACTTC

abundance: many
j_gene: TRBJ2-1
d_gene: .
v_gene: TRBV6-1
CDR3aa: CASSESPLYYNEQFF
CDR3nt: TGTGCCAGCAGTGAAAGTCCCCTTTACTACAATGAGCAGTTCTTC

abundance: .
j_gene: TRBJ2-1
d_gene: TRBD2
v_gene: TRBV7-6
CDR3aa: CASSLGQTSGRAGQFF
CDR3nt: TGTGCCAGCAGCTTGGGTCAGACTAGCGGGAGGGCCGGGCAGTTCTTC

abundance: .
j_gene: TRBJ2-1
d_gene: TRBD1
v_gene: TRBV6-5
CDR3aa: CASSRNDRVWEQFF
CDR3nt: TGTGCCAGCAGCCGTAACGACAGGGTGTGGGAGCAGTTCTTC

abundance: few
j_gene: TRBJ2-2
d_gene: TRBD1
v_gene: TRBV12-5
CDR3aa: CASASTGEAGELFF
CDR3nt: TGTGCTAGTGCCTCGACAGGGGAAGCCGGGGAGCTGTTTTTT

abundance: .
j_gene: TRBJ1-5
d_gene: TRBD1
v_gene: TRBV27
CDR3aa: CASSTTGMGNQPQHF
CDR3nt: TGTGCCAGCAGCACGACAGGGATGGGCAATCAGCCCCAGCATTTT

abundance: .
j_gene: TRBJ1-2
d_gene: TRBD1
v_gene: TRBV7-2
CDR3aa: CASSLGQINYGYTF
CDR3nt: TGTGCCAGCAGCTTGGGACAGATTAACTATGGCTACACCTTC

abundance: .
j_gene: TRBJ1-1
d_gene: .
v_gene: TRBV6-1
CDR3aa: CASARGAVFTEAFF
CDR3nt: TGTGCCAGCGCCAGGGGCGCAGTTTTCACTGAAGCTTTCTTT

abundance: .
j_gene: TRBJ2-3
d_gene: .
v_gene: TRBV4-1
CDR3aa: CASSQGPAITDTQYF
CDR3nt: TGCGCCAGCAGCCAAGGGCCAGCGATCACAGATACGCAGTATTTT

abundance: once
j_gene: TRBJ2-1
d_gene: .
v_gene: TRBV4-1
CDR3aa: CASSPTPGLGPYNEQFF
CDR3nt: TGCGCCAGCAGCCCGACACCGGGACTCGGACCCTACAATGAGCAGTTCTTC

abundance: .
j_gene: TRBJ1-2
d_gene: .
v_gene: TRBV5-1
CDR3aa: CASSSSPGLSYGYTF
CDR3nt: TGCGCCAGCAGCTCCTCTCCGGGACTGAGCTATGGCTACACCTTC

abundance: .
j_gene: TRBJ2-2
d_gene: TRBD2
v_gene: TRBV27
CDR3aa: CASSPLLAGVNTGELFF
CDR3nt: TGTGCCAGCAGTCCTCTTCTAGCGGGAGTGAACACCGGGGAGCTGTTTTTT

abundance: .
j_gene: TRBJ2-5
d_gene: .
v_gene: TRBV7-2
CDR3aa: CASSFVMKTQYF
CDR3nt: TGTGCCAGCAGCTTCGTAATGAAGACCCAGTACTTC

abundance: .
j_gene: TRBJ2-7
d_gene: .
v_gene: TRBV11-2
CDR3aa: CASSFVRQGFHEQYF
CDR3nt: TGTGCCAGCAGCTTTGTCCGTCAGGGTTTCCACGAGCAGTACTTC